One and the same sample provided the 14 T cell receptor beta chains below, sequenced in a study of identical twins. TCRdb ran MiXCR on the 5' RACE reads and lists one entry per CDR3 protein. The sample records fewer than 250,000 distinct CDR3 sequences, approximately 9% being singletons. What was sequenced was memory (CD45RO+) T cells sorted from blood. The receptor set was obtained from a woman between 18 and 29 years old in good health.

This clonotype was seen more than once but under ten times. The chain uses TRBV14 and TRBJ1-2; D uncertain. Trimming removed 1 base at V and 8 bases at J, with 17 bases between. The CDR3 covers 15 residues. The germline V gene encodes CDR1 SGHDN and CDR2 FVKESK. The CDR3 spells CASSQGPGKEAGYTF. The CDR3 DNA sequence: TGTGCCAGCAGCCAAGGTCCGGGGAAAGAAGCCGGCTACACCTTC.

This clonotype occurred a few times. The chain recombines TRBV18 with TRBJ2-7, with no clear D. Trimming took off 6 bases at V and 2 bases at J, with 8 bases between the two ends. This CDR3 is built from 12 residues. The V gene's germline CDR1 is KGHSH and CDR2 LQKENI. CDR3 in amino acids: CASSRPPYEQYF. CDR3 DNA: TGTGCCAGCTCGCGGCCTCCCTACGAGCAGTACTTC.

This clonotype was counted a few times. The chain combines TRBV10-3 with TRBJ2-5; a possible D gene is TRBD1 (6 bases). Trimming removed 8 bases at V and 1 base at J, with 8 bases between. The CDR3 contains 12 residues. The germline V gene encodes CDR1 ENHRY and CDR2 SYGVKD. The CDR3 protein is CAIGDTQETQYF. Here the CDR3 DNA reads TGTGCCATCGGGGACACCCAAGAGACCCAGTACTTC.

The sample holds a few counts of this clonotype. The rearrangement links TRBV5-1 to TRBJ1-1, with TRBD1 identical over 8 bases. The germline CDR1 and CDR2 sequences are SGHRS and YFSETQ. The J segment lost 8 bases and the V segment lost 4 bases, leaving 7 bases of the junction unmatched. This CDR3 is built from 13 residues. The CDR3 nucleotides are TGCGCCAGCAGCCCTGACAGGGGAGGAGAAGCTTTCTTT. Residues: CASSPDRGGEAFF.

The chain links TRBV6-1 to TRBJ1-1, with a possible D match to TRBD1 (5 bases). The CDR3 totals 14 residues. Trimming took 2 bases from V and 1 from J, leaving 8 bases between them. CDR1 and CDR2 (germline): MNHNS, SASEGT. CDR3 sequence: CASSETGPNTEAFF. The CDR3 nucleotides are TGTGCCAGCAGTGAAACAGGACCGAACACTGAAGCTTTCTTT.

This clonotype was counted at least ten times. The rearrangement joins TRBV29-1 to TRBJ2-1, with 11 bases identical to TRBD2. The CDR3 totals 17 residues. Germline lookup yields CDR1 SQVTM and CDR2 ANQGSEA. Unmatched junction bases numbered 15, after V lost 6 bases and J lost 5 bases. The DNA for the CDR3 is TGCAGCGTCGCCGGGACAGGTGGACTAGCGGGCAACAATGAGCAGTTCTTC. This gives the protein CSVAGTGGLAGNNEQFF.

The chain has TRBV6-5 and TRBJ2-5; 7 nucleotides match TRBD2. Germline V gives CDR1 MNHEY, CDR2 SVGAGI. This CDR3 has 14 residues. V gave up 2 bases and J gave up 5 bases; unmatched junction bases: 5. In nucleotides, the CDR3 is TGTGCCAGCAGTTACATTCAGGGAGGGGAGACCCAGTACTTC. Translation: CASSYIQGGETQYF.

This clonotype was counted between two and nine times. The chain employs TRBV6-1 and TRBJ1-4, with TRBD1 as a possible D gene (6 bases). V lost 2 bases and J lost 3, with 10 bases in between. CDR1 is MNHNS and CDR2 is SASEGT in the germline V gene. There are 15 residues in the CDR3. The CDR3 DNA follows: TGTGCCAGCAGTGAAAGGACAGCTTCTAATGAAAAACTGTTTTTT. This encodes CASSERTASNEKLFF.

CDR3 region: CASSFWDRRTGELFF. CDR3 DNA: TGTGCCAGCAGCTTCTGGGACAGGCGGACCGGGGAGCTGTTTTTT. The gene calls are TRBV5-4 and TRBJ2-2; 8 bases match TRBD1. There are 15 residues in the CDR3. In germline, CDR1 is SGHNT, CDR2 YYREEE (reference sequence). V lost 2 bases to trimming and J lost 5 bases; unmatched junction nucleotides: 5.

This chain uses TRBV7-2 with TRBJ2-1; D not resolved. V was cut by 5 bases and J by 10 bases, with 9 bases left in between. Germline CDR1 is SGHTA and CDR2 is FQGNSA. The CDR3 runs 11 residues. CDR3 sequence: CASSRSTEQFF. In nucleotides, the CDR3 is TGTGCCAGCAGCCGCTCTACGGAGCAGTTCTTC.

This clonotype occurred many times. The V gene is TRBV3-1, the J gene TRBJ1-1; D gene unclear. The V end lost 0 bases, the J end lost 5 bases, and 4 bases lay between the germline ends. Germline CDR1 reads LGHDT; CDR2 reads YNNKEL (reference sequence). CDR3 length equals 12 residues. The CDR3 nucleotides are TGTGCCAGCAGCCAAGAGTGGACTGAAGCTTTCTTT. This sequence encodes CASSQEWTEAFF.

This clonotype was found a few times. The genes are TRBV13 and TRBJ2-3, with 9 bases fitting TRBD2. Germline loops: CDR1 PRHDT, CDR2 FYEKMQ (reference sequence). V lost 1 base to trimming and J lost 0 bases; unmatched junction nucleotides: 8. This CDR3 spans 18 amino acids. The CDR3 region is CASSLETSGSYSTDTQYF. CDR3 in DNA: TGTGCCAGCAGCTTAGAGACTAGCGGATCTTATAGCACAGATACGCAGTATTTT.

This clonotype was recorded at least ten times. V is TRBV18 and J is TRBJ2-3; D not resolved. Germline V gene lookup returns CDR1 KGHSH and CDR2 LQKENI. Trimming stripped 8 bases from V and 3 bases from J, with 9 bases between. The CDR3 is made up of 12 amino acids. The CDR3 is CASSPDTDTQYF. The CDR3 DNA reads TGTGCCAGCAGCCCTGATACAGATACGCAGTATTTT.

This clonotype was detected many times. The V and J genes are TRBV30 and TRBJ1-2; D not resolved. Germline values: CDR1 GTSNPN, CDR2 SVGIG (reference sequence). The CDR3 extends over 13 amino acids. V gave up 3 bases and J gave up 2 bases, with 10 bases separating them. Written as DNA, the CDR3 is TGTGCCTGGAGCGTGGGCAGAAACTATGGCTACACCTTC. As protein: CAWSVGRNYGYTF. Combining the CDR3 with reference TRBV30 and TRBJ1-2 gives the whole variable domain SQTIHQWPATLVQPVGSPLSLECTVEGTSNPNLYWYRQAAGRGLQLLFYSVGIGQISSEVPQNLSASRPQDRQFILSSKKLLLSDSGFYLCAWSVGRNYGYTFGSGTRLTVV.